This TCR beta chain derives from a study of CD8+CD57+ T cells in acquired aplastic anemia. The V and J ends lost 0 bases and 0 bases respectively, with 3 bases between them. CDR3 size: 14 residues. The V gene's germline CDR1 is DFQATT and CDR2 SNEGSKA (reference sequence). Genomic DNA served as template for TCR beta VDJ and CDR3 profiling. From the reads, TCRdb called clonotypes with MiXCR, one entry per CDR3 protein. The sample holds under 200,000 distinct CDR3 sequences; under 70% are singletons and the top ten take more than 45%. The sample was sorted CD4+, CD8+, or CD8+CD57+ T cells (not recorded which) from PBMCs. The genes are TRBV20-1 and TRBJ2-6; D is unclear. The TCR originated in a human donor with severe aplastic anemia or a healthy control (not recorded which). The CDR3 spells CSARDTSGANVLTF. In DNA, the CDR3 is TGCAGTGCTAGAGATACCTCTGGGGCCAACGTCCTGACTTTC.